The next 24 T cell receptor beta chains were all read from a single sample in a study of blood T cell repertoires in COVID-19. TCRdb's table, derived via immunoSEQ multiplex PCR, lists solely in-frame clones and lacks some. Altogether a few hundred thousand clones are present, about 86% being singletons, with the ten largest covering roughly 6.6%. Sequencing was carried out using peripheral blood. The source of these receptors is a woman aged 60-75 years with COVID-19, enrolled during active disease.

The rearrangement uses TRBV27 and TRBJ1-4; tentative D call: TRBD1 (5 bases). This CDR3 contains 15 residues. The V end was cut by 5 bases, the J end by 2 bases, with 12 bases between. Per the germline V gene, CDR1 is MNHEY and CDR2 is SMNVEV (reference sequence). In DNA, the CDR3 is TGTGCCAGCAGTCAACCTCAGGGTACTAATGAAAAACTGTTTTTT. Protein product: CASSQPQGTNEKLFF. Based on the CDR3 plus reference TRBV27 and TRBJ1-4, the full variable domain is EAQVTQNPRYLITVTGKKLTVTCSQNMNHEYMSWYRQDPGLGLRQIYYSMNVEVTDKGDVPEGYKVSRKEKRNFPLILESPSPNQTSLYFCASSQPQGTNEKLFFGSGTQLSVL.

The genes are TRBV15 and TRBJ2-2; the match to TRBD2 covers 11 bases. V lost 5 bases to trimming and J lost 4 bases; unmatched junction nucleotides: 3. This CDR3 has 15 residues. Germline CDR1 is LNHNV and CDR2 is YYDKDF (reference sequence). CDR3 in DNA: TGTGCCACCAGCCTCGGACTAGCGGGCACCGGGGAGCTGTTTTTT. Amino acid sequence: CATSLGLAGTGELFF.

The CDR3 here is CAWSLAEDTQYF. In nucleotides, the CDR3 is TGTGCCTGGAGTTTAGCGGAAGATACGCAGTATTTT. This sequence joins TRBV30 and TRBJ2-3; possibly TRBD2 for D (6 bases). The germline gives CDR1 GTSNPN, CDR2 SVGIG (reference sequence). This CDR3 spans 12 amino acids. Trimming shortened V by 2 bases and J by 5 bases, and 8 bases separated the two germline ends.

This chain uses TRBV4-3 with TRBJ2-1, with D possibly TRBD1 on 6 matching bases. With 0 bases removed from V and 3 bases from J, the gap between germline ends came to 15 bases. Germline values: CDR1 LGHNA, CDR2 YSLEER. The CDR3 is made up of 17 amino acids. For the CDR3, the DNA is TGCGCCAGCAGCCAAGACGTGGGGCAGGGGATCTACAATGAGCAGTTCTTC. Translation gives CASSQDVGQGIYNEQFF.

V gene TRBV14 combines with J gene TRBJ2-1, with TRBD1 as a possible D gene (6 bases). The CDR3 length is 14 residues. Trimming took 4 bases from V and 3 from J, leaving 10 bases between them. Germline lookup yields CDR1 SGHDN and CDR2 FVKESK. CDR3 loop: CASSPRGYYNEQFF. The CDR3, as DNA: TGTGCCAGCAGCCCCAGGGGTTACTACAATGAGCAGTTCTTC. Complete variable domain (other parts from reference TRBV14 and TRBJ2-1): EAGVTQFPSHSVIEKGQTVTLRCDPISGHDNLYWYRRVMGKEIKFLLHFVKESKQDESGMPNNRFLAERTGGTYSTLKVQPAELEDSGVYFCASSPRGYYNEQFFGPGTRLTVL.

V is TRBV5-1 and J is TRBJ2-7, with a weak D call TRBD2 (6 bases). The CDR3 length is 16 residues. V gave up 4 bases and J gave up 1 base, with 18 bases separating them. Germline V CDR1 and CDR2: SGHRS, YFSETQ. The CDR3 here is CASSGGSGTQSYEQYF. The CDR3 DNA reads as TGCGCCAGCAGCGGGGGTTCCGGGACTCAGTCCTACGAGCAGTACTTC. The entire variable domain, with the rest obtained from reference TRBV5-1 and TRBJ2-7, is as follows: KAGVTQTPRYLIKTRGQQVTLSCSPISGHRSVSWYQQTPGQGLQFLFEYFSETQRNKGNFPGRFSGRQFSNSRSEMNVSTLELGDSALYLCASSGGSGTQSYEQYFGPGTRLTVT.

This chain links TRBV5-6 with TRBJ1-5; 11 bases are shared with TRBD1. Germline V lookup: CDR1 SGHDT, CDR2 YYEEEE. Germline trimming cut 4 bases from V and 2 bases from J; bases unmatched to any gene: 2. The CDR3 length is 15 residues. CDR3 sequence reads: CASSGTGGGNQPQHF. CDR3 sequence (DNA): TGTGCCAGCAGCGGGACAGGGGGGGGCAATCAGCCCCAGCATTTT.

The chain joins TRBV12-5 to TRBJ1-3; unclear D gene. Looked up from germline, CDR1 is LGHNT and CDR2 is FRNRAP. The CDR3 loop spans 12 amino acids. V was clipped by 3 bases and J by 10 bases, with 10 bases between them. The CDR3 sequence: CASGFRPGTIYF. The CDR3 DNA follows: TGTGCTAGTGGTTTTCGTCCGGGGACCATATATTTT.

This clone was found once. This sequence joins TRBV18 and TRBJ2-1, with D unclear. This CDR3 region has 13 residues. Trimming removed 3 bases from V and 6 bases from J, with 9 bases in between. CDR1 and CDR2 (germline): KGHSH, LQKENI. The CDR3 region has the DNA TGTGCCAGCTCACCCCCGGTGGTCAATGAGCAGTTCTTC. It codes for CASSPPVVNEQFF.

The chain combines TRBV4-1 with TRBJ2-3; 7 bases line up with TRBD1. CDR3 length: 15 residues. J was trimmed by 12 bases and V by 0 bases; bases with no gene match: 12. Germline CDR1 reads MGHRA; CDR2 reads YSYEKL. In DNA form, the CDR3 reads TGCGCCAGCAGCCAAGATATCCTCCGGGACAGACTACAGTATTTT. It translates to CASSQDILRDRLQYF.

The CDR3 here is CASSVGRGLNTEAFF. Here the CDR3 DNA reads TGTGCCAGCAGCGTAGGTAGGGGGTTGAACACTGAAGCTTTCTTT. The rearrangement links TRBV9 to TRBJ1-1, with a tentative D call TRBD1 (6 bases). With 0 bases removed from V and 0 bases from J, the gap between germline ends came to 9 bases. This CDR3 spans 15 amino acids. The germline V gene has CDR1 SGDLS and CDR2 YYNGEE.

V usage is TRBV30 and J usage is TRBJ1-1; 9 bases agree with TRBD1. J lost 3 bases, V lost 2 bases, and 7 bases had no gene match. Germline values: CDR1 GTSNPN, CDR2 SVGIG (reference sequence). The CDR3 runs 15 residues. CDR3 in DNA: TGTGCCTGGAGTCCGGGACAGGGAGTTCACACTGAAGCTTTCTTT. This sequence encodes CAWSPGQGVHTEAFF.

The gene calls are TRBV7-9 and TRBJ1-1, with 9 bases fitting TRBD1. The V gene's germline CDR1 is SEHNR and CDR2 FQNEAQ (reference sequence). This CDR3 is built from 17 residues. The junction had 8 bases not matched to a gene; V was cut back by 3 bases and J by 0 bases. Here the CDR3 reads CASSFTGTGHMNTEAFF. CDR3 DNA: TGTGCCAGCAGCTTCACCGGGACAGGGCACATGAACACTGAAGCTTTCTTT.

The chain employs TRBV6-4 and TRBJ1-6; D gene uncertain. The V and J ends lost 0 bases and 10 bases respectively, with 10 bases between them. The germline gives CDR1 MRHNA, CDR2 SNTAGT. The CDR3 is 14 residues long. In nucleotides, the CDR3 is TGTGCCAGCAGTGACTCGATTCTGCGGTCACCCCTCCACTTT. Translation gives CASSDSILRSPLHF.

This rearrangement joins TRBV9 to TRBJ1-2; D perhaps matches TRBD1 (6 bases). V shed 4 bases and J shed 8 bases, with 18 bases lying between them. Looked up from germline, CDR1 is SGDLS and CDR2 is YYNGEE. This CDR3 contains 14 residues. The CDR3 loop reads CASSPRTEADGYTF. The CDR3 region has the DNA TGTGCCAGCAGCCCCCGGACAGAGGCAGACGGCTACACCTTC.

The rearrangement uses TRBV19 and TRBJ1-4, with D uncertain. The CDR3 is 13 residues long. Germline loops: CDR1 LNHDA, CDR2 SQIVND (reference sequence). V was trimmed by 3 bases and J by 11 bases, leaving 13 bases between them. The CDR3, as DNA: TGTGCCAGTAGTATCCCACGTACTGGTAAACTGTTTTTT. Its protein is CASSIPRTGKLFF.

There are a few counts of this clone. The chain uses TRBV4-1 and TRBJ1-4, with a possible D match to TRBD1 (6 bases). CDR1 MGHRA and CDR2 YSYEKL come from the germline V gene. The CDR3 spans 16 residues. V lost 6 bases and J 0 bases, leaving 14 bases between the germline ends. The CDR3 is CASSQGTDPTNEKLFF. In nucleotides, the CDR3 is TGCGCCAGCAGTCAGGGGACGGACCCAACTAATGAAAAACTGTTTTTT.

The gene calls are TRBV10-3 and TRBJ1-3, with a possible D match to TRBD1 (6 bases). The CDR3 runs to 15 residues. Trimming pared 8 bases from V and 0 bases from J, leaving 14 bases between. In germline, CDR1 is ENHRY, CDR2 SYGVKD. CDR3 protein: CAIGGGQISGNTIYF. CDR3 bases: TGTGCCATCGGCGGGGGCCAGATCTCTGGAAACACCATATATTTT.

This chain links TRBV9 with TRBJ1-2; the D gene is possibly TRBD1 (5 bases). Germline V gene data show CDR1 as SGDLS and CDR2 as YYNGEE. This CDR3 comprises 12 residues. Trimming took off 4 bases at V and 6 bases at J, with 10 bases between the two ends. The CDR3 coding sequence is TGTGCCAGCAGCCGGGGGAACGATGGCTACACCTTC. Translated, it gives CASSRGNDGYTF.

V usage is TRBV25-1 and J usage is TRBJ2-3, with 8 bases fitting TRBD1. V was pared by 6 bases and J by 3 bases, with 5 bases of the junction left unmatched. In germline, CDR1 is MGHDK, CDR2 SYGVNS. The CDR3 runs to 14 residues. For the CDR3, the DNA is TGTGCCAGCAGCCTCAGGGGGCTTACAGATACGCAGTATTTT. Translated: CASSLRGLTDTQYF.

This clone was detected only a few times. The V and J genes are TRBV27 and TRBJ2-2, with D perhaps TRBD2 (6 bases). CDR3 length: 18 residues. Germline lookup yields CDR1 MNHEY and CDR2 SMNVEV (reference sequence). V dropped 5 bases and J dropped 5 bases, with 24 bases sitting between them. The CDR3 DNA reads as TGTGCCAGCAGTCCTCCTGGGTTCCAAGCGGGCTTGACCGGGGAGCTGTTTTTT. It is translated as CASSPPGFQAGLTGELFF.

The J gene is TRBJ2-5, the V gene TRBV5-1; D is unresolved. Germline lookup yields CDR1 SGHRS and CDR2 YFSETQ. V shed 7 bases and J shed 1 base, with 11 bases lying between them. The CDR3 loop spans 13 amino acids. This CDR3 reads CASRRGLQETQYF. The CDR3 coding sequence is TGCGCCAGCCGCCGTGGGCTCCAAGAGACCCAGTACTTC.

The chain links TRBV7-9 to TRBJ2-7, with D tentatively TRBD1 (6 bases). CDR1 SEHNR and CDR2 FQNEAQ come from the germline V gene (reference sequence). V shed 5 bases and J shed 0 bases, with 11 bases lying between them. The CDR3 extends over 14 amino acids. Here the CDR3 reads CASSPGTSSYEQYF. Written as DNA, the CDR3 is TGTGCCAGCAGCCCAGGGACAAGCTCCTACGAGCAGTACTTC.

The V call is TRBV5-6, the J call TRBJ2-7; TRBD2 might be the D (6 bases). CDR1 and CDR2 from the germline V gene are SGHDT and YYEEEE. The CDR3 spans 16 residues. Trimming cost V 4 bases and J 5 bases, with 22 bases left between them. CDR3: CASSPTGTQFRDEQYF. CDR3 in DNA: TGTGCCAGCAGCCCCACCGGGACTCAGTTTAGAGACGAGCAGTACTTC.